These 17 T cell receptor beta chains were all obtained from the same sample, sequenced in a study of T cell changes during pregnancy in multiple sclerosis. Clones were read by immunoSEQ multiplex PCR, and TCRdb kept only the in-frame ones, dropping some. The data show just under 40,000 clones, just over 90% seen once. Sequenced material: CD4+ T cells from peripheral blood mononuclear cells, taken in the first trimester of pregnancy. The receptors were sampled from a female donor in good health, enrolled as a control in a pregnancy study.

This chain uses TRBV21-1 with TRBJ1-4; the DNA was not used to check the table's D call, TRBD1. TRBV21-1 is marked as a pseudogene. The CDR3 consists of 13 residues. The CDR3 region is CASTDRGGEKLFF. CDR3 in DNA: TGTGCCAGCACGGACAGGGGGGGCGAAAAACTGTTTTTT.

The CDR3 DNA reads as TGTGCCAGCAGTTACGCCGACAGCCGGACGGAAAAACTGTTTTTT. Encoded protein: CASSYADSRTEKLFF. The rearrangement links TRBV6-5 to TRBJ1-4, with D maybe TRBD1 (5 bases). Per the germline V gene, CDR1 is MNHEY and CDR2 is SVGAGI. The CDR3 contains 15 residues. Trimming removed 2 bases from V and 8 bases from J, with 15 bases in between.

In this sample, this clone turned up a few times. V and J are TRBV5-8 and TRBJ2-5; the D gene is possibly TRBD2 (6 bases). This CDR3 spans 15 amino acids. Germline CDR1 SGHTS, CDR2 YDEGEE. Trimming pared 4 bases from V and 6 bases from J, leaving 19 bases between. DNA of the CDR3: TGTGCCAGCAGCATTACTAGCACGCGGCGTCAGACCCAGTACTTC. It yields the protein CASSITSTRRQTQYF.

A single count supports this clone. CDR3 in DNA: TGTGCCAGCAGGAGGACAGCGACAGGTGAAAAACTGTTTTTT. Amino acids: CASRRTATGEKLFF. The chain combines TRBV27 with TRBJ1-4; tentatively, D is TRBD1 (6 bases). V was cut by 6 bases and J by 7 bases, with 15 bases left in between. The CDR3 contains 14 residues. CDR1 and CDR2 (germline): MNHEY, SMNVEV (reference sequence).

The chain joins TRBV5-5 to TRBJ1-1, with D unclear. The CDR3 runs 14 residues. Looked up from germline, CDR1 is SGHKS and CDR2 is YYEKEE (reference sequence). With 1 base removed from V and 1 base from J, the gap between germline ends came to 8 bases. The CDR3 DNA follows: TGTGCCAGCAGCTTGAGACTACAGAACACTGAAGCTTTCTTT. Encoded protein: CASSLRLQNTEAFF. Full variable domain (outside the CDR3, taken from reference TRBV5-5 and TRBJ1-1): DAGVTQSPTHLIKTRGQQVTLRCSPISGHKSVSWYQQVLGQGPQFIFQYYEKEERGRGNFPDRFSARQFPNYSSELNVNALLLGDSALYLCASSLRLQNTEAFFGQGTRLTVV.

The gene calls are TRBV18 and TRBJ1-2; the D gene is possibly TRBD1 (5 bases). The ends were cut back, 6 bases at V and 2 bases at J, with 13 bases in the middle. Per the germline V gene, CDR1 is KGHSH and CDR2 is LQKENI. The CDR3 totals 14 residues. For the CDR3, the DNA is TGTGCCAGCTCCCCAGACAGTTTAAACTATGGCTACACCTTC. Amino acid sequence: CASSPDSLNYGYTF.

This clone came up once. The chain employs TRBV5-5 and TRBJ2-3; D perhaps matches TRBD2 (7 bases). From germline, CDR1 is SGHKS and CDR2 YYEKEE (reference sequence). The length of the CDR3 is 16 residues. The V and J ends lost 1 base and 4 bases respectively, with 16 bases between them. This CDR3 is CASSLKVRGASDTQYF. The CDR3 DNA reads TGTGCCAGCAGCTTGAAAGTCCGGGGGGCCTCAGATACGCAGTATTTT.

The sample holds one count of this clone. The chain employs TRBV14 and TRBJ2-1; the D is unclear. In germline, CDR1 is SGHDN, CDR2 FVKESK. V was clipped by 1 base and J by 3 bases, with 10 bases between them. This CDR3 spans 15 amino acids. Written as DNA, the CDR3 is TGTGCCAGCAGCCAAGCTACAGCCTTCTACAATGAGCAGTTCTTC. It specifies CASSQATAFYNEQFF.

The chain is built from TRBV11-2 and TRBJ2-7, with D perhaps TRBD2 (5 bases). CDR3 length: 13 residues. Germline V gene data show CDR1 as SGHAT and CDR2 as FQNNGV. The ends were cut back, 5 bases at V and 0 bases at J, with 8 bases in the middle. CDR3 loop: CASSLDFSYEQYF. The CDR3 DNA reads TGTGCCAGCAGCCTGGACTTCTCCTACGAGCAGTACTTC.

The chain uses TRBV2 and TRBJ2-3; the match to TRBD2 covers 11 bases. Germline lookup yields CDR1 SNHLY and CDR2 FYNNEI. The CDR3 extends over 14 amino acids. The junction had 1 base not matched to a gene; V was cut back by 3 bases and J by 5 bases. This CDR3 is CASSEGTSGDTQYF. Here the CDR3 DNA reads TGTGCCAGCAGTGAGGGGACTAGCGGAGATACGCAGTATTTT.

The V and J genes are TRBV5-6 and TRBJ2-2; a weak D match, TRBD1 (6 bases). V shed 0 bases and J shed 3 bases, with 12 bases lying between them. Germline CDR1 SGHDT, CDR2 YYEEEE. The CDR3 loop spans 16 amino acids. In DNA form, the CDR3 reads TGTGCCAGCAGCTTGGTTCAGGGGTCATACACCGGGGAGCTGTTTTTT. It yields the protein CASSLVQGSYTGELFF.

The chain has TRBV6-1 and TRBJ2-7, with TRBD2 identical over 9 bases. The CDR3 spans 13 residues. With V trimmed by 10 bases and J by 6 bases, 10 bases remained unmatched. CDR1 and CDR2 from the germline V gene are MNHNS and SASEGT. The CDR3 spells CATPGTSLTEQYF. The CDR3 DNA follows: TGTGCCACCCCCGGGACTAGCCTTACCGAGCAGTACTTC.

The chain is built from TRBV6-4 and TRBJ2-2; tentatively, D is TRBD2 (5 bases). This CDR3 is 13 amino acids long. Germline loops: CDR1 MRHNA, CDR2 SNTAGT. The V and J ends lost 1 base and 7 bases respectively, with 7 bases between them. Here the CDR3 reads CASSDFGGGELFF. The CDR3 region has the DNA TGTGCCAGCAGTGACTTCGGAGGCGGGGAGCTGTTTTTT.

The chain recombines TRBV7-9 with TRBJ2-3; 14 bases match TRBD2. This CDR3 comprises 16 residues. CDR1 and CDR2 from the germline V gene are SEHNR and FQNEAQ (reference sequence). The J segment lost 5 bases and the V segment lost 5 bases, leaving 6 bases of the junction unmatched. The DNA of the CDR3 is TGTGCCAGCAGCCTAGGACTAGCGGGGGGCATAGATACGCAGTATTTT. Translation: CASSLGLAGGIDTQYF. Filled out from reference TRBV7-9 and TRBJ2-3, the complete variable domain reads DTGVSQNPRHKITKRGQNVTFRCDPISEHNRLYWYRQTLGQGPEFLTYFQNEAQLEKSRLLSDRFSAERPKGSFSTLEIQRTEQGDSAMYLCASSLGLAGGIDTQYFGPGTRLTVL.

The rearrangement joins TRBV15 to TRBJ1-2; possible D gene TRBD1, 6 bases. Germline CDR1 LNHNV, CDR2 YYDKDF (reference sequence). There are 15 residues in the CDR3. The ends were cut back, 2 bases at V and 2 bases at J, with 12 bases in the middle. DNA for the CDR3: TGTGCCACCAGCAGACCCTCCGGACAGAACTATGGCTACACCTTC. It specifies CATSRPSGQNYGYTF.

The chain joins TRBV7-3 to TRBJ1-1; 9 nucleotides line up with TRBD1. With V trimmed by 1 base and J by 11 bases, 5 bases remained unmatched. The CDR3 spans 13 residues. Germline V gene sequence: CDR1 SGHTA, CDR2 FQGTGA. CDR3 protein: CASSLNRGREAFF. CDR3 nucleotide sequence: TGTGCCAGCAGCTTAAACAGGGGGCGGGAGGCTTTCTTT. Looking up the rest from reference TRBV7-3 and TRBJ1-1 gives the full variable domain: GAGVSQTPSNKVTEKGKYVELRCDPISGHTALYWYRQSLGQGPEFLIYFQGTGAADDSGLPNDRFFAVRPEGSVSTLKIQRTERGDSAVYLCASSLNRGREAFFGQGTRLTVV.

The CDR3: CASSLMALGQGLNTEAFF. CDR3 sequence (DNA): TGTGCCAGCAGCTTGATGGCCCTCGGACAGGGGTTGAACACTGAAGCTTTCTTT. This rearrangement joins TRBV7-9 to TRBJ1-1, with 9 bases lining up with TRBD1. The germline V gene has CDR1 SEHNR and CDR2 FQNEAQ (reference sequence). The trim removed 3 bases at V and 0 bases at J, leaving 11 bases unmatched. The CDR3 contains 18 residues.